These 7 T cell receptor beta chains came from one sample sequenced in a study of identifying expanded T cells in peripheral blood. Assay used: immunoSEQ multiplex PCR; TCRdb lists only in-frame clones, some missing. The table records 80,000 to 90,000 clones, 70% to 90% of them present only once. Sequencing was done on a sample of blood. Receptors were obtained from a person aged 18-69 years in good health.

This chain connects TRBV18 to TRBJ1-5; maybe TRBD1 (6 bases). CDR3 size: 13 residues. V was pared by 3 bases and J by 7 bases, with 10 bases between. Germline CDR1 reads KGHSH; CDR2 reads LQKENI. The CDR3 DNA sequence: TGTGCCAGCTCACCCTCAGGGGACCAGCCCCAGCATTTT. Translating gives CASSPSGDQPQHF.

The rearrangement links TRBV30 to TRBJ1-1; D is possibly TRBD1 (5 bases). Looked up from germline, CDR1 is GTSNPN and CDR2 is SVGIG (reference sequence). CDR3 length: 16 amino acids. The CDR3 DNA reads TGTTCGGCCGGGCGCGCACCGACTAGCAGGGTCACTGAAGCTTTCTTT. It encodes CSAGRAPTSRVTEAFF.

V and J are TRBV27 and TRBJ2-3, with 13 bases fitting TRBD2. The J segment lost 6 bases and the V segment lost 1 base, leaving 7 bases of the junction unmatched. CDR3 length: 17 amino acids. Germline CDR1 MNHEY, CDR2 SMNVEV (reference sequence). As DNA, the CDR3 is TGTGCCAGCAGTTTATTTACTAGCGGGGGGGCCAGGGATACGCAGTATTTT. This gives the protein CASSLFTSGGARDTQYF.

The gene calls are TRBV7-9 and TRBJ1-3; D gene uncertain. CDR1 is SEHNR, CDR2 FQNEAQ, per germline (reference sequence). CDR3 length equals 15 residues. The germline V and J ends were trimmed by 2 bases and 0 bases, with 8 bases remaining between them. The CDR3 protein is CASSLRQDSGNTIYF. CDR3 DNA sequence: TGTGCCAGCAGCTTAAGGCAGGACTCTGGAAACACCATATATTTT.

CDR3 sequence: CATSGMDRGAAEAFF. CDR3 coding DNA: TGTGCCACCAGCGGAATGGACAGGGGGGCGGCTGAAGCTTTCTTT. The chain carries TRBV15 and TRBJ1-1, with TRBD1 matching 10 bases. The length of the CDR3 is 15 residues. Per the germline V gene, CDR1 is LNHNV and CDR2 is YYDKDF (reference sequence). The ends lost 5 bases at V and 6 bases at J; junction bases unmatched: 9.

The chain couples TRBV11-3 to TRBJ2-2; D call uncertain. Germline V gene lookup returns CDR1 SGHNT and CDR2 YENEEA. V lost 3 bases and J lost 6, with 8 bases in between. The CDR3 has 13 amino acids. The CDR3 spells CASSFYISGELFF. For the CDR3, the DNA is TGTGCCAGCAGCTTTTATATATCCGGGGAGCTGTTTTTT.

The gene calls are TRBV12-5 and TRBJ1-2; 7 nucleotides match TRBD1. The CDR3 is 14 residues long. The V and J ends lost 3 bases and 5 bases, in that order; junction bases with no gene match: 6. Germline V gives CDR1 LGHNT, CDR2 FRNRAP. The CDR3 loop is CASGLRGGRYGYTF. CDR3 DNA sequence: TGTGCTAGTGGTTTAAGAGGGGGCAGGTATGGCTACACCTTC.